This paragraph covers one T cell receptor (beta chain) sequence. Its antigen remains unknown. The sample is drawn from a study of CXCR3-negative and CXCR3-positive naive CD8 T cells. Study-wide findings and caveats: For memory CD8+ cells diversity was much lower, but both naive subsets had comparably high diversity. Freshly isolated PBMCs were used in most assays, given partial CXCR3 loss after freezing.

Researchers prepared the TRB cDNA libraries using 5' RACE with UMI labels. TCRdb re-analyzed the 5' RACE reads; it lists each CDR3 protein once, without DNA. The specimen's table records roughly 39,000 distinct CDR3 sequences. This clonotype was obtained from a human donor in good health. Some clones in this sample may be carry-over from other donors' samples. The sequenced material came from memory CD8+ T cells from blood.

This CDR3 reads CSVEIRAGQETQYF. The chain links TRBV29-1 to TRBJ2-5; TCRdb lists TRBD1, though no DNA is available to test this call. Looked up from germline, CDR1 is SQVTM and CDR2 is ANQGSEA. CDR3 size: 14 residues.